This TCR beta chain was sequenced in a study of early T cells in non-severe SARS-CoV-2 infection. This clonotype was seen more than once but under ten times. TCRdb reanalysed the 5' RACE reads using MiXCR and keeps one entry per CDR3 protein. The repertoire holds tens of thousands of distinct CDR3 sequences, with roughly 11% as singletons. Germline lookup yields CDR1 DFQATT and CDR2 SNEGSKA (reference sequence). This CDR3 is 13 amino acids long. The germline V and J ends were trimmed by 6 bases and 1 base, with 12 bases remaining between them. Sequencing was performed on whole blood, taken at baseline. The receptor's source is an adult who was a healthcare worker with PCR-confirmed SARS-CoV-2 infection or an uninfected control (not recorded which). The J gene is TRBJ1-1, the V gene TRBV20-1; possible D gene TRBD1, 6 bases. The CDR3 coding sequence is TGCAGTGCCAGCAGGGGACCGAACACTGAAGCTTTCTTT. The encoded protein is CSASRGPNTEAFF.